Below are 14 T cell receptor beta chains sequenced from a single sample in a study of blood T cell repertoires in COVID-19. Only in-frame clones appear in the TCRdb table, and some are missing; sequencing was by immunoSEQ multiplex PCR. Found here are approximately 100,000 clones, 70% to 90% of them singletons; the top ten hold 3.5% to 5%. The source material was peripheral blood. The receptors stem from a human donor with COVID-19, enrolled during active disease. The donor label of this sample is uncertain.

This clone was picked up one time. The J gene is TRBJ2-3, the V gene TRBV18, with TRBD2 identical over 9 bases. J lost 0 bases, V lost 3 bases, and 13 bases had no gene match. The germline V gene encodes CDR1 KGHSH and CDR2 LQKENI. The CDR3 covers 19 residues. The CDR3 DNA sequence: TGTGCCAGCTCACCCAGCTTACCCAGACTAGCGGCTAGCACAGATACGCAGTATTTT. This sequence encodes CASSPSLPRLAASTDTQYF.

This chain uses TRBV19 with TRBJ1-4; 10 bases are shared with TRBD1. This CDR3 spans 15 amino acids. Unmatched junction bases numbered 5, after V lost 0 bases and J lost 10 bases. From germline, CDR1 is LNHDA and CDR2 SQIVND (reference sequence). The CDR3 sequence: CASSIEGQGLRKLFF. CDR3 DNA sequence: TGTGCCAGTAGTATAGAGGGACAGGGGCTTCGAAAACTGTTTTTT.

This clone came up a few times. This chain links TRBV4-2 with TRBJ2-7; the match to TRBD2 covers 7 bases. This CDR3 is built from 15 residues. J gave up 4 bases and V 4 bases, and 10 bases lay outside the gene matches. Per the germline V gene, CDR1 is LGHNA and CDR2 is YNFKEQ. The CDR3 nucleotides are TGTGCCAGCAGCCCCGAGCGGGGCAGCCAATACGAGCAGTACTTC. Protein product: CASSPERGSQYEQYF.

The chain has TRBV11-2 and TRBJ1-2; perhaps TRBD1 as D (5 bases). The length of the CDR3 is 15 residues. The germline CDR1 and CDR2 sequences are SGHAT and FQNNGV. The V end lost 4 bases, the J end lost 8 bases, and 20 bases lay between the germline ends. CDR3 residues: CASSSIRDARDGYTF. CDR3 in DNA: TGTGCCAGCAGCTCAATTAGGGACGCGCGGGACGGCTACACCTTC.

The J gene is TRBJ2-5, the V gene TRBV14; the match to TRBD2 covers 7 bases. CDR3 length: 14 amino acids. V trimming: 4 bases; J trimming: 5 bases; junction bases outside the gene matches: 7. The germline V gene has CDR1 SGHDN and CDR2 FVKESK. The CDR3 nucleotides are TGTGCCAGCAGCCCCCCTAGCGGCCGGGAGACCCAGTACTTC. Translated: CASSPPSGRETQYF.

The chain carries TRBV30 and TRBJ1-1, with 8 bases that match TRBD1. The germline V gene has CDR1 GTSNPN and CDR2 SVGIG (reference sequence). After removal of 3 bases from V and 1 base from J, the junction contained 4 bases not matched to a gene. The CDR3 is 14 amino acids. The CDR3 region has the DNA TGTGCCTGGAGCGAAGGGACAGGGAACACTGAAGCTTTCTTT. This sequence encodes CAWSEGTGNTEAFF.

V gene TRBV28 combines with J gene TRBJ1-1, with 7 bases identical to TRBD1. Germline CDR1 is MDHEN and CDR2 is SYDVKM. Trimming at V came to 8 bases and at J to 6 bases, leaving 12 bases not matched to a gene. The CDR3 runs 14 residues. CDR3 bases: TGTGCCAGCTTGACGGGACAGTGGGACGCTGAAGCTTTCTTT. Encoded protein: CASLTGQWDAEAFF.

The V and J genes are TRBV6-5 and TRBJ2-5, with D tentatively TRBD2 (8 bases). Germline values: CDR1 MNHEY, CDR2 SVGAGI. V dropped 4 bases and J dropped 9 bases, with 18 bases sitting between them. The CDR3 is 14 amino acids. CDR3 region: CASSFDRDGGAQYF. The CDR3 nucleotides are TGTGCCAGCAGTTTCGACAGGGACGGGGGGGCCCAGTACTTC.

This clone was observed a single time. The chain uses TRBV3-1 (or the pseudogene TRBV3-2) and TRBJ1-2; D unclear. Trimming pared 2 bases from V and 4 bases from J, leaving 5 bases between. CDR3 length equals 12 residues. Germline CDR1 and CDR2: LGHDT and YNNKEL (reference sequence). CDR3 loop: CASSQQLYGYTF. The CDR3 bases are TGTGCCAGCAGCCAACAACTCTATGGCTACACCTTC.

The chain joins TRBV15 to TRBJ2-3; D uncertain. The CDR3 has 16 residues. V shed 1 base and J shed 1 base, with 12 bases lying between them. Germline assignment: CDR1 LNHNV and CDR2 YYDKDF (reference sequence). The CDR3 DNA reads TGTGCCACCAGCAGAGCCGTGGCCTCTGGCACAGATACGCAGTATTTT. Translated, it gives CATSRAVASGTDTQYF.

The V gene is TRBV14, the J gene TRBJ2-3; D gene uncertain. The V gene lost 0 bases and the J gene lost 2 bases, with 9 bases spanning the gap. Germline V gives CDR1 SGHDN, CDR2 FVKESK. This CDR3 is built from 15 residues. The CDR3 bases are TGTGCCAGCAGCCAAGATGGGCAGTACACAGATACGCAGTATTTT. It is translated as CASSQDGQYTDTQYF.

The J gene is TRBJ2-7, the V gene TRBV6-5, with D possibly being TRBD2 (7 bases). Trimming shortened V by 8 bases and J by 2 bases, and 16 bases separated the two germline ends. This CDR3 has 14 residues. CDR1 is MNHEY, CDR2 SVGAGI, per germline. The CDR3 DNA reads TGTGCCAGCCACCGCGGGGGCCGCACCTACGAGCAGTACTTC. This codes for CASHRGGRTYEQYF.

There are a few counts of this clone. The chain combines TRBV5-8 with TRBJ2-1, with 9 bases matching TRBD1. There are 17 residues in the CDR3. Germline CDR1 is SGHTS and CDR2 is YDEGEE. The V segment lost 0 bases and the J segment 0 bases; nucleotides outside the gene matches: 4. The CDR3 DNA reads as TGTGCCAGCAGCTTGGTGACAGGGGGGAGCTCCTACAATGAGCAGTTCTTC. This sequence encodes CASSLVTGGSSYNEQFF.

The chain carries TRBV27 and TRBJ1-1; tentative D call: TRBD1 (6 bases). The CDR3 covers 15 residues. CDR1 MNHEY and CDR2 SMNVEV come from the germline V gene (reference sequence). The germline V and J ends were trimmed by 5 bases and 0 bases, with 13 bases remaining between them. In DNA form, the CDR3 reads TGTGCCAGCAGTGCCGCAGGACAGCTGAACACTGAAGCTTTCTTT. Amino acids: CASSAAGQLNTEAFF.